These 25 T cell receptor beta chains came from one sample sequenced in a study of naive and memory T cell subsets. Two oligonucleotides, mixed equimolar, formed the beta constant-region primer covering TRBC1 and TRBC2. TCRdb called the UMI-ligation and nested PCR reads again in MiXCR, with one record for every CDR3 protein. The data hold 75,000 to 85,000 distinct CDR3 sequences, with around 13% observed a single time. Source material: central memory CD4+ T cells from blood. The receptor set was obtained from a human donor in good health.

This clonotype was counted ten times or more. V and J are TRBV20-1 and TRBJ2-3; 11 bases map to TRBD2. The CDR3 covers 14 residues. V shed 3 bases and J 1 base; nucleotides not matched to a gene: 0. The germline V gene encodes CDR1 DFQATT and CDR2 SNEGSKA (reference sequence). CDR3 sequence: CSARGLAGTDTQYF. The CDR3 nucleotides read TGCAGTGCTAGGGGACTAGCGGGCACAGATACGCAGTATTTT.

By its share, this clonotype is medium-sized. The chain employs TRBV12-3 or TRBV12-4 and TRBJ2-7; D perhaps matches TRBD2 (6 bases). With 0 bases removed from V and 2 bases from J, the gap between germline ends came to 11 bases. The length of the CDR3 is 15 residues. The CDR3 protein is CASSLALGGAYEQYF. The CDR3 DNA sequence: TGTGCCAGCAGTTTAGCGTTGGGGGGAGCCTACGAGCAGTACTTC.

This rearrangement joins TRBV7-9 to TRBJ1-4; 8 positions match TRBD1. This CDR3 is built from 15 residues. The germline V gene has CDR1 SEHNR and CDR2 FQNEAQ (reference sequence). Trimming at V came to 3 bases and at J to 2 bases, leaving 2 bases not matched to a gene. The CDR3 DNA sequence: TGTGCCAGCAGCTTTAACAGGGGGACTAATGAAAAACTGTTTTTT. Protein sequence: CASSFNRGTNEKLFF. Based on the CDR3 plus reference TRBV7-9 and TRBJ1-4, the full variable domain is DTGVSQNPRHKITKRGQNVTFRCDPISEHNRLYWYRQTLGQGPEFLTYFQNEAQLEKSRLLSDRFSAERPKGSFSTLEIQRTEQGDSAMYLCASSFNRGTNEKLFFGSGTQLSVL.

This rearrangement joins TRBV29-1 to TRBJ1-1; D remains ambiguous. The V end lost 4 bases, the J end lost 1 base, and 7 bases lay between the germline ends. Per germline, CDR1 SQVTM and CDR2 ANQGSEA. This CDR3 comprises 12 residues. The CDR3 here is CSVGSPNTEAFF. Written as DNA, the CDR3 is TGCAGCGTTGGCAGTCCGAACACTGAAGCTTTCTTT.

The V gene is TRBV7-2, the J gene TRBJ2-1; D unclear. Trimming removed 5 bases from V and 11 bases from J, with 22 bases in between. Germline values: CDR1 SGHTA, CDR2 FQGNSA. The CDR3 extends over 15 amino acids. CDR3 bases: TGTGCCAGCAGCCCCGCGCCAGATTCCCCACATCAGCAGTTCTTC. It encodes CASSPAPDSPHQQFF.

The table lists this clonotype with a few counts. As DNA, the CDR3 is TGCGCCAGCAGCCCCAGTACCTACAATGAAGCTTTCTTT. Residues: CASSPSTYNEAFF. The chain links TRBV5-1 to TRBJ1-1; D is unresolved. V was trimmed by 4 bases and J by 7 bases, leaving 14 bases between them. This CDR3 has 13 residues. The germline gives CDR1 SGHRS, CDR2 YFSETQ.

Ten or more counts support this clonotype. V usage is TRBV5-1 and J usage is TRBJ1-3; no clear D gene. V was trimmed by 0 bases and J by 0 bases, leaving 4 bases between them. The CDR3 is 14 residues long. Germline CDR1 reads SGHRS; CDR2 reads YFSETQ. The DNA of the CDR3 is TGCGCCAGCAGCTTGGACAGCTCTGGAAACACCATATATTTT. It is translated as CASSLDSSGNTIYF.

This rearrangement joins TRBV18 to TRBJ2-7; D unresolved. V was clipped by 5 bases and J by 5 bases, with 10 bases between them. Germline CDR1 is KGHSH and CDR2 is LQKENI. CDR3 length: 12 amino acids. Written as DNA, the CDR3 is TGTGCCAGCTCATCCACCTTGGACGAGCAGTACTTC. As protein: CASSSTLDEQYF.

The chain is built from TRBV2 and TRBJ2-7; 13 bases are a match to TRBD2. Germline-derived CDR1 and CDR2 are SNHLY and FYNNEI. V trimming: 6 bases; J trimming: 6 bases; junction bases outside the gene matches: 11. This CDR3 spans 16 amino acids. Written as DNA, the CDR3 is TGTGCCAGCAGGGGATACGGACTAGCGGGAGTACTCGAGCAGTACTTC. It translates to CASRGYGLAGVLEQYF.

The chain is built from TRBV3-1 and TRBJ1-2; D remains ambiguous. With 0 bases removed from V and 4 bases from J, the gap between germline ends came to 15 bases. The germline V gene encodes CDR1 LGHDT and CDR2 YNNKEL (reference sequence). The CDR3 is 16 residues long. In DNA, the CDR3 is TGTGCCAGCAGCCAAGAAGCCCGGGAAATCCCCTATGGCTACACCTTC. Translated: CASSQEAREIPYGYTF.

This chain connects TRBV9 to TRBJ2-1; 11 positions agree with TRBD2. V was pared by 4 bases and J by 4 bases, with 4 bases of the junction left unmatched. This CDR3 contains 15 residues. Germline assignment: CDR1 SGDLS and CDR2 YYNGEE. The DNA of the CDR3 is TGTGCCAGCAGCACACTAGCGGGGGAATACAATGAGCAGTTCTTC. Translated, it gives CASSTLAGEYNEQFF. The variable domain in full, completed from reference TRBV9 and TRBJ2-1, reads DSGVTQTPKHLITATGQRVTLRCSPRSGDLSVYWYQQSLDQGLQFLIQYYNGEERAKGNILERFSAQQFPDLHSELNLSSLELGDSALYFCASSTLAGEYNEQFFGPGTRLTVL.

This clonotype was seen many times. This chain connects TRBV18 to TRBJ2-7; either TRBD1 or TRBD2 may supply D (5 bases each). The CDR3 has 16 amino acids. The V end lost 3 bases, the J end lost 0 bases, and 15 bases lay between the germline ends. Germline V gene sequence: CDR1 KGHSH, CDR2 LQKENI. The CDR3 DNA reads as TGTGCCAGCTCACCGCAGGGCGGGCGATCCTCCTACGAGCAGTACTTC. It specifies CASSPQGGRSSYEQYF.

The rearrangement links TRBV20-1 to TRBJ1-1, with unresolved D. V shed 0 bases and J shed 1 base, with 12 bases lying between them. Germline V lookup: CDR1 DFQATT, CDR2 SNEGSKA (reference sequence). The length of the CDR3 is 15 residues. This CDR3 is CSAREGADWNTEAFF. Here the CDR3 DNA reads TGCAGTGCTAGAGAGGGTGCCGACTGGAACACTGAAGCTTTCTTT.

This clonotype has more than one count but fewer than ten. In nucleotides, the CDR3 is TGTGCCAGCAGTTACTCGGCTCACACCGGGGAGCTGTTTTTT. Residues: CASSYSAHTGELFF. V is TRBV6-6 and J is TRBJ2-2; D ambiguous. V lost 0 bases, J lost 3 bases, and 5 bases lay in between. The CDR3 length is 14 residues. The germline CDR1 and CDR2 sequences are MNHNY and SVGAGI (reference sequence).

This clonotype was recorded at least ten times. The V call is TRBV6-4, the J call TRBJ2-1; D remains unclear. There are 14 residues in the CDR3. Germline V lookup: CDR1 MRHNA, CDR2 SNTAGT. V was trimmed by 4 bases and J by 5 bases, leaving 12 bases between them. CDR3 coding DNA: TGTGCCAGCAGTGCATCGGCAGATCACAATGAGCAGTTCTTC. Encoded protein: CASSASADHNEQFF.

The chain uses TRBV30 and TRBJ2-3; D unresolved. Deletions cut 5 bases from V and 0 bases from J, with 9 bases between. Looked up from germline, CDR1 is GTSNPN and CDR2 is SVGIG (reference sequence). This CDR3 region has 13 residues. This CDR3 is CAWSPPSTDTQYF. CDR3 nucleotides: TGTGCCTGGTCCCCTCCCAGCACAGATACGCAGTATTTT.

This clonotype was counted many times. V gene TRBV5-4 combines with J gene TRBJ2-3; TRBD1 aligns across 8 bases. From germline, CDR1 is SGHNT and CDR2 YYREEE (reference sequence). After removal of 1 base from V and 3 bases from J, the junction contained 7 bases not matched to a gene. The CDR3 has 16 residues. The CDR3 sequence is CASSLRRTGFTDTQYF. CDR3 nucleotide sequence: TGTGCCAGCAGCTTGAGGAGGACAGGGTTTACAGATACGCAGTATTTT. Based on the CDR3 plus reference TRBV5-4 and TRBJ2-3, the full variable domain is ETGVTQSPTHLIKTRGQQVTLRCSSQSGHNTVSWYQQALGQGPQFIFQYYREEENGRGNFPPRFSGLQFPNYSSELNVNALELDDSALYLCASSLRRTGFTDTQYFGPGTRLTVL.

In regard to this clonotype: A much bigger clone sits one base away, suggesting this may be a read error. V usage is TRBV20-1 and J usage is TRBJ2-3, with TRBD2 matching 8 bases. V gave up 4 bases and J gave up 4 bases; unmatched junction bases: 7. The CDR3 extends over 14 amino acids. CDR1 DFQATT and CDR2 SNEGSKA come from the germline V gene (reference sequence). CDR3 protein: CSATPTSVPDTQYF. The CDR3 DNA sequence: TGCAGTGCTACACCGACTAGCGTCCCAGATACGCAGTATTTT.

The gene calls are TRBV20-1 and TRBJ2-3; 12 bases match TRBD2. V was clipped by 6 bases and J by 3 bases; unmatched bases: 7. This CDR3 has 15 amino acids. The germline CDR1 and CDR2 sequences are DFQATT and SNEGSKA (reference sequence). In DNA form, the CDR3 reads TGCAGTGCCCCGGAGACTAGCGGGAGAACAGATACGCAGTATTTT. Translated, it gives CSAPETSGRTDTQYF.

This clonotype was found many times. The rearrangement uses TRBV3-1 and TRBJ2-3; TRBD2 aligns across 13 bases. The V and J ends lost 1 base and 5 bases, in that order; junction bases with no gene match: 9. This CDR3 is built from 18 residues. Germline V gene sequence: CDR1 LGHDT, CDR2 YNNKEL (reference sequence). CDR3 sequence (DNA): TGTGCCAGCAGCCAAGGGCCAACTAGCGGGAGGGCCGGAGATACGCAGTATTTT. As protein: CASSQGPTSGRAGDTQYF.

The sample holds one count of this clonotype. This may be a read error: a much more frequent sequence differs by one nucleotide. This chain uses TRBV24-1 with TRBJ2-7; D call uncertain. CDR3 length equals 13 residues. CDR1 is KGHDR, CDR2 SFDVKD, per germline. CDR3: CATSGAGTYEQCF. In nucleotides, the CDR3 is TGTGCCACCAGTGGGGCCGGAACCTACGAGCAGTGCTTC.

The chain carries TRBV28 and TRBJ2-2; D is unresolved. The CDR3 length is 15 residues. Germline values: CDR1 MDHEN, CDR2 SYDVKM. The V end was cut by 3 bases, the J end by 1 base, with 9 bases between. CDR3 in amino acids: CASSFLGKNTGELFF. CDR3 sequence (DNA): TGTGCCAGCAGTTTTTTGGGGAAGAACACCGGGGAGCTGTTTTTT.

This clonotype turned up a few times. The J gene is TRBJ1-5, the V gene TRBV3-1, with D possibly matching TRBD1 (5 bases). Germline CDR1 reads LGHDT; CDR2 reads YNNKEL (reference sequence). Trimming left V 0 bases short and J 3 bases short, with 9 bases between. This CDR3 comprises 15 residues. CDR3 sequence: CASSQDLTVNQPQHF. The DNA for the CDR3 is TGTGCCAGCAGCCAAGATCTGACAGTCAATCAGCCCCAGCATTTT. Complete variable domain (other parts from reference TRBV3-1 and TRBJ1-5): DTAVSQTPKYLVTQMGNDKSIKCEQNLGHDTMYWYKQDSKKFLKIMFSYNNKELIINETVPNRFSPKSPDKAHLNLHINSLELGDSAVYFCASSQDLTVNQPQHFGDGTRLSIL.

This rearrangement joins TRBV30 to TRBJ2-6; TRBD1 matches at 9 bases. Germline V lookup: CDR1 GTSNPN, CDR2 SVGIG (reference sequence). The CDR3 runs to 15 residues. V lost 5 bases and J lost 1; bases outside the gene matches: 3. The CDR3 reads CAWGTGNSGANVLTF. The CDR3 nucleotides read TGTGCCTGGGGGACAGGGAATTCTGGGGCCAACGTCCTGACTTTC.

The CDR3 coding sequence is TGTGCCTGGAGTGTTGGGGGGACTAATGAAAAACTGTTTTTT. Protein product: CAWSVGGTNEKLFF. The rearrangement uses TRBV30 and TRBJ1-4, with a tentative D call TRBD1 (5 bases). Trimming took 0 bases from V and 2 from J, leaving 7 bases between them. The germline V gene has CDR1 GTSNPN and CDR2 SVGIG (reference sequence). This CDR3 region has 14 residues.